This record covers a single T cell receptor beta chain. The data are from a study of blood T cell repertoires in COVID-19. CDR1 and CDR2 (germline): MGHRA, YSYEKL. The V end was cut by 3 bases, the J end by 8 bases, with 20 bases between. CDR3 length: 16 residues. A Seattle source enrolled patients during active infection and followed them longitudinally. Some clones are missing from TCRdb's copy, which holds only in-frame ones; the method was immunoSEQ multiplex PCR. The profile shows over 200,000 clones, 85% to 90% of them singletons. The J gene is TRBJ2-1, the V gene TRBV4-1; D perhaps matches TRBD1 (6 bases). The TCR was taken from a man aged 25 to 45 with COVID-19, enrolled during active disease. Sequencing used peripheral blood. The DNA for the CDR3 is TGCGCCAGCAGCCACCCTCAGGGGACCCCTCGGCATGAGCAGTTCTTC. Encoded protein: CASSHPQGTPRHEQFF.